Sequencing of this TCR beta chain was carried out in a study of blood T cell repertoires in COVID-19. About the study: Sites across the United States, Italy and Spain contributed samples from acute and convalescent COVID-19. PBMCs, B-cell-depleted T cells, or T cells were the source of the cDNA or gDNA that made up the material.

This clone showed up just a few times. The assay was immunoSEQ multiplex PCR, and TCRdb's table has in-frame clones only and misses some. The sample records 180,000 or so clones, 81% being singletons. CDR3 size: 16 residues. Germline V gene sequence: CDR1 LGHNA, CDR2 YNFKEQ. V trimming: 0 bases; J trimming: 0 bases; junction bases outside the gene matches: 2. This sequence was found in a woman between 35 and 50 years old with COVID-19, enrolled during active disease. Sequencing was carried out using peripheral blood. The chain recombines TRBV4-2 with TRBJ1-5; TRBD1 matches 7 bases. CDR3 sequence: CASSQEWTGSNQPQHF. The CDR3 DNA is TGTGCCAGCAGCCAAGAGTGGACAGGTAGCAATCAGCCCCAGCATTTT.